The 2 T cell receptor beta chains below all came from one sample that was sequenced in a study of blood T cell repertoires in COVID-19. TCRdb's table, derived via immunoSEQ multiplex PCR, lists solely in-frame clones and lacks some. The sample shows approximately 490,000 clones, less than 90% of them seen only once. Input material: PBMCs or T cells enriched from blood (not recorded which). These TCRs come from a woman between 55 and 75 years old who had recovered from COVID-19.

The rearrangement links TRBV5-1 to TRBJ2-3; 10 bases line up with TRBD1. After removal of 0 bases from V and 2 bases from J, the junction contained 3 bases not matched to a gene. CDR1 and CDR2 from the germline V gene are SGHRS and YFSETQ. The CDR3 is made up of 16 amino acids. CDR3 sequence reads: CASSLGDRGFTDTQYF. DNA for the CDR3: TGCGCCAGCAGCTTGGGGGACAGGGGTTTCACAGATACGCAGTATTTT. Using reference TRBV5-1 and TRBJ2-3 for the parts outside the CDR3, the full variable domain is KAGVTQTPRYLIKTRGQQVTLSCSPISGHRSVSWYQQTPGQGLQFLFEYFSETQRNKGNFPGRFSGRQFSNSRSEMNVSTLELGDSALYLCASSLGDRGFTDTQYFGPGTRLTVL.

This chain links TRBV19 with TRBJ1-5; D may be TRBD1 (5 bases). Germline CDR1 reads LNHDA; CDR2 reads SQIVND (reference sequence). CDR3 size: 15 residues. Trimming shortened V by 5 bases and J by 5 bases, and 16 bases separated the two germline ends. The CDR3 region has the DNA TGTGCCAGTAGTCCCCCGGGTCAGGGTTATCAGCCCCAGCATTTT. Its protein is CASSPPGQGYQPQHF. The variable domain in full, completed from reference TRBV19 and TRBJ1-5, reads DGGITQSPKYLFRKEGQNVTLSCEQNLNHDAMYWYRQDPGQGLRLIYYSQIVNDFQKGDIAEGYSVSREKKESFPLTVTSAQKNPTAFYLCASSPPGQGYQPQHFGDGTRLSIL.